These 8 T cell receptor beta chains share one sample of origin, sequenced in a study of blood T cell repertoires in COVID-19. Sequenced by immunoSEQ multiplex PCR; TCRdb stores in-frame clones only, minus some. In the table there are about 82,000 clones, 85% to 90% of which are singletons. The source material was PBMCs or T cells enriched from blood (not recorded which). The receptors were sampled from a woman aged 45 to 65 with acute COVID-19.

The CDR3 spells CATSRARRGGYGYTF. The CDR3 nucleotides are TGTGCCACCAGCAGGGCACGTAGGGGCGGCTATGGCTACACCTTC. This chain connects TRBV15 to TRBJ1-2, with D possibly TRBD1 on 5 matching bases. The germline V gene encodes CDR1 LNHNV and CDR2 YYDKDF (reference sequence). The CDR3 is made up of 15 amino acids. Trimming took off 3 bases at V and 4 bases at J, with 15 bases between the two ends. Filled out from reference TRBV15 and TRBJ1-2, the complete variable domain reads DAMVIQNPRYQVTQFGKPVTLSCSQTLNHNVMYWYQQKSSQAPKLLFHYYDKDFNNEADTPDNFQSRRPNTSFCFLDIRSPGLGDTAMYLCATSRARRGGYGYTFGSGTRLTVV.

The V call is TRBV5-4, the J call TRBJ2-7; D may be TRBD2 (6 bases). The CDR3 is 15 residues long. V dropped 0 bases and J dropped 1 base, with 11 bases sitting between them. Germline V gives CDR1 SGHNT, CDR2 YYREEE (reference sequence). The CDR3 DNA reads as TGTGCCAGCAGCTTGGCACCGGAGGGGTCCTACGAGCAGTACTTC. Translating it yields CASSLAPEGSYEQYF.

V gene TRBV5-1 combines with J gene TRBJ1-4; unclear D gene. The length of the CDR3 is 14 residues. The V gene lost 1 base and the J gene lost 7 bases, with 11 bases spanning the gap. Germline lookup yields CDR1 SGHRS and CDR2 YFSETQ. DNA for the CDR3: TGCGCCAGCAGCTTGCAACCCGGTGGTGAAAAACTGTTTTTT. This sequence encodes CASSLQPGGEKLFF.

This sequence joins TRBV5-1 and TRBJ2-3, with 9 bases fitting TRBD2. This CDR3 has 14 residues. The V gene's germline CDR1 is SGHRS and CDR2 YFSETQ. Trimming removed 5 bases from V and 6 bases from J; junction bases left unmatched: 7. The CDR3 spells CASRRAGGLDTQYF. The DNA of the CDR3 is TGCGCCAGCAGGCGGGCGGGAGGGCTCGATACGCAGTATTTT.

The V and J genes are TRBV24-1 and TRBJ2-2; 11 bases agree with TRBD2. The germline V gene encodes CDR1 KGHDR and CDR2 SFDVKD. The CDR3 loop spans 18 amino acids. V lost 6 bases, J lost 2 bases, and 10 bases stayed unmatched. The CDR3: CATSSRSGLAVNTGELFF. The CDR3 DNA follows: TGTGCCACCAGTTCCAGGTCGGGACTAGCGGTTAACACCGGGGAGCTGTTTTTT.

This chain uses TRBV3-1 (or the pseudogene TRBV3-2) with TRBJ1-2; D gene ambiguous. CDR3 length: 17 amino acids. Germline V gene sequence: CDR1 LGHDT, CDR2 YNNKEL (reference sequence). The germline V and J ends were trimmed by 4 bases and 4 bases, with 22 bases remaining between them. The CDR3 protein is CASSRQPTRVPIYGYTF. In nucleotides, the CDR3 is TGTGCCAGCAGCCGGCAACCGACGAGGGTCCCCATCTATGGCTACACCTTC.

The genes are TRBV6-5 and TRBJ2-1, with TRBD2 as a possible D gene (6 bases). The CDR3 extends over 12 amino acids. Germline-derived CDR1 and CDR2 are MNHEY and SVGAGI. The V and J ends lost 8 bases and 5 bases respectively, with 10 bases between them. This CDR3 reads CASGRLNNEQFF. In DNA form, the CDR3 reads TGTGCCAGCGGGAGGCTTAACAATGAGCAGTTCTTC.

This chain connects TRBV7-2 to TRBJ1-1, with 8 bases identical to TRBD1. This CDR3 comprises 16 residues. CDR1 SGHTA and CDR2 FQGNSA come from the germline V gene. The V segment lost 0 bases and the J segment 3 bases; nucleotides outside the gene matches: 6. As DNA, the CDR3 is TGTGCCAGCAGCTTAGCGTCGCAGGGGGCGGACACTGAAGCTTTCTTT. It codes for CASSLASQGADTEAFF.